The clone carrying this T cell receptor beta chain was observed a few times. What it binds is not known. The data originate from a study of T cell repertoires in cytomegalovirus infection. The CDR3 runs 12 residues. V lost 2 bases and J lost 9, with 8 bases in between. Germline CDR1 reads SNHLY; CDR2 reads FYNNEI. TCRdb redid the calling of the reads with MiXCR, one entry per CDR3 protein. The data show around 95,000 distinct CDR3 sequences, 25% to 30% seen once. The source was CD8+ T cells from cultured PBMCs, collected from culture after CMV antigen stimulation. The chain is built from TRBV2 and TRBJ2-1, with D possibly TRBD2 on 5 matching bases. The TCR was taken from a human donor in good health (CMV status not recorded). Some clones in this sample may be carry-over from other donors' samples. The CDR3 region has the DNA TGTGCCAGCAGTGAATCGGGGAGTGAGCAGTTCTTC. Its translation: CASSESGSEQFF. Looking up the rest from reference TRBV2 and TRBJ2-1 gives the full variable domain: EPEVTQTPSHQVTQMGQEVILRCVPISNHLYFYWYRQILGQKVEFLVSFYNNEISEKSEIFDDQFSVERPDGSNFTLKIRSTKLEDSAMYFCASSESGSEQFFGPGTRLTVL.